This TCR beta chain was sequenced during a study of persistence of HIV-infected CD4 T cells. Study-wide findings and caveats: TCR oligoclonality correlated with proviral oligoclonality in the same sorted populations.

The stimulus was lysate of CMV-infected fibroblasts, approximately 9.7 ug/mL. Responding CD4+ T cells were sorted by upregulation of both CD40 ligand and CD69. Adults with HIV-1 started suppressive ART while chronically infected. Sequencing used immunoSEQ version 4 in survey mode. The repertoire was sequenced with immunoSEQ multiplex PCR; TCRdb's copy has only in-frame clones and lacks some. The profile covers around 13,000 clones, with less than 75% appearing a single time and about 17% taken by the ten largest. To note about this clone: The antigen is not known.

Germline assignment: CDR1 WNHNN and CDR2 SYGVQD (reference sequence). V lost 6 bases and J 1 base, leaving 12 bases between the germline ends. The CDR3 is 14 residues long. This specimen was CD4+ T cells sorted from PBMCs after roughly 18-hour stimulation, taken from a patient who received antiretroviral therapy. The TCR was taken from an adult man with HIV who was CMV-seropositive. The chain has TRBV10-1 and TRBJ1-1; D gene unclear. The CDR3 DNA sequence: TGCGCCAGCAGCACCTCCGAGGCGAACACTGAAGCTTTCTTT. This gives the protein CASSTSEANTEAFF.